These 25 T cell receptor beta chains were all obtained from the same sample, sequenced in a study of identical twins. TCRdb reanalysed the 5' RACE reads using MiXCR and keeps one entry per CDR3 protein. The data contain about 340,000 distinct CDR3 sequences, about 10% of them singletons. What was sequenced was naive T cells sorted from blood. Receptor source: a woman in her 50s in good health.

CDR3 protein: CAWSRGLAGGHDEQFF. CDR3 coding DNA: TGTGCCTGGAGTCGAGGACTAGCGGGAGGGCATGATGAGCAGTTCTTC. This chain joins TRBV30 and TRBJ2-1; 15 bases are shared with TRBD2. Germline assignment: CDR1 GTSNPN and CDR2 SVGIG (reference sequence). The CDR3 has 16 amino acids. Unmatched junction bases numbered 7, after V lost 2 bases and J lost 8 bases.

The J gene is TRBJ2-3, the V gene TRBV6-5; unclear D gene. Germline V gene lookup returns CDR1 MNHEY and CDR2 SVGAGI. The CDR3 loop spans 14 amino acids. The ends were cut back, 2 bases at V and 0 bases at J, with 6 bases in the middle. The CDR3 DNA follows: TGTGCCAGCAGTTACGATAGTAGCACAGATACGCAGTATTTT. It encodes CASSYDSSTDTQYF.

This rearrangement joins TRBV12-3 or TRBV12-4 to TRBJ2-3; 12 bases align to TRBD2. The V and J ends lost 7 bases and 4 bases, in that order; junction bases with no gene match: 9. There are 16 residues in the CDR3. This CDR3 reads CASNDPSGRAADTQYF. The DNA for the CDR3 is TGTGCCAGCAATGATCCTAGCGGGAGGGCGGCAGATACGCAGTATTTT.

This clonotype showed up just a few times. The chain carries TRBV24-1 and TRBJ2-1, with 8 bases aligning to TRBD2. This CDR3 has 14 residues. CDR1 is KGHDR and CDR2 is SFDVKD in the germline V gene. J gave up 7 bases and V 7 bases, and 8 bases lay outside the gene matches. CDR3: CATSRAGGGNEQFF. CDR3 coding DNA: TGTGCCACCAGCCGGGCGGGAGGAGGAAATGAGCAGTTCTTC.

The chain recombines TRBV14 with TRBJ2-1; 7 nucleotides line up with TRBD2. V shed 1 base and J 2 bases; nucleotides not matched to a gene: 5. Germline V gene sequence: CDR1 SGHDN, CDR2 FVKESK. The CDR3 extends over 16 amino acids. CDR3 sequence reads: CASSQGGSITYNEQFF. Here the CDR3 DNA reads TGTGCCAGCAGCCAAGGCGGGAGTATCACCTACAATGAGCAGTTCTTC.

This clonotype was seen repeatedly, ten times or more. J is TRBJ1-2 and V is TRBV7-8; D gene uncertain. V lost 5 bases and J 2 bases, leaving 12 bases between the germline ends. This CDR3 has 14 residues. Germline CDR1 is SGHVS and CDR2 is FQNEAQ. The CDR3 coding sequence is TGTGCCAGCAGCCCCCGGGGTTCGAACTATGGCTACACCTTC. Amino acid sequence: CASSPRGSNYGYTF.

This clonotype appeared many times. This sequence joins TRBV3-1 and TRBJ1-5; TRBD1 might be the D (5 bases). The germline CDR1 and CDR2 sequences are LGHDT and YNNKEL (reference sequence). The V end lost 4 bases, the J end lost 2 bases, and 9 bases lay between the germline ends. The CDR3 has 14 residues. The CDR3 DNA is TGTGCCAGCAGCCCACAGGTGGGCAATCAGCCCCAGCATTTT. Translation gives CASSPQVGNQPQHF.

The chain uses TRBV20-1 and TRBJ2-3, with D uncertain. V was pared by 6 bases and J by 1 base, with 8 bases between. CDR1 is DFQATT, CDR2 SNEGSKA, per germline (reference sequence). This CDR3 has 12 residues. The CDR3 region is CSARWGTDTQYF. CDR3 in DNA: TGCAGTGCGAGGTGGGGCACAGATACGCAGTATTTT.

Ten or more counts support this clonotype. This chain uses TRBV12-3 or TRBV12-4 with TRBJ2-1; 7 bases agree with TRBD1. With 6 bases clipped from V and 3 bases from J, the junction kept 5 bases outside the gene matches. CDR3 length: 14 amino acids. Written as DNA, the CDR3 is TGTGCCAGCAGCCCCGACAGGGTCTACAATGAGCAGTTCTTC. Residues: CASSPDRVYNEQFF.

This clonotype was detected only a few times. This chain joins TRBV2 and TRBJ1-1; no firm D call. The CDR3 length is 13 residues. V shed 3 bases and J shed 1 base, with 6 bases lying between them. The V gene's germline CDR1 is SNHLY and CDR2 FYNNEI. CDR3 coding DNA: TGTGCCAGCAGTGATTACGCGAACACTGAAGCTTTCTTT. This gives the protein CASSDYANTEAFF.

This clonotype was seen a few times. The chain links TRBV20-1 to TRBJ2-5; 10 bases line up with TRBD2. Per the germline V gene, CDR1 is DFQATT and CDR2 is SNEGSKA (reference sequence). With V trimmed by 1 base and J by 2 bases, 4 bases remained unmatched. The CDR3 sequence is 15 residues long. As DNA, the CDR3 is TGCAGTGCTAGAGCCGGGACTAGCGCACAAGAGACCCAGTACTTC. Protein product: CSARAGTSAQETQYF.

At least ten counts were recorded for this clonotype. CDR3 nucleotide sequence: TGTGCCAGCAGCCCGCCGGGACTAGCGGGACAAGTTAACAATGAGCAGTTCTTC. This translates into CASSPPGLAGQVNNEQFF. The rearrangement uses TRBV5-6 and TRBJ2-1, with 13 positions matching TRBD2. Germline V gene sequence: CDR1 SGHDT, CDR2 YYEEEE. The CDR3 runs 18 residues. The V segment lost 4 bases and the J segment 5 bases; nucleotides outside the gene matches: 12.

The J gene is TRBJ2-1, the V gene TRBV6-5; tentatively, D is TRBD2 (6 bases). Trimming took 3 bases from V and 0 from J, leaving 12 bases between them. CDR1 and CDR2 from the germline V gene are MNHEY and SVGAGI. The CDR3 is 16 amino acids. This chain's CDR3 is CASSYSLAASYNEQFF. In DNA, the CDR3 is TGTGCCAGCAGTTATTCCTTAGCGGCCTCCTACAATGAGCAGTTCTTC.

The chain joins TRBV5-1 to TRBJ2-5; 7 nucleotides match TRBD1. With V trimmed by 0 bases and J by 5 bases, 4 bases remained unmatched. The CDR3 runs 14 residues. Germline V gives CDR1 SGHRS, CDR2 YFSETQ. DNA of the CDR3: TGCGCCAGCAGCTTGGAGGGGGCCCGGGAGACCCAGTACTTC. It translates to CASSLEGARETQYF.

The genes are TRBV28 and TRBJ2-4; D may be TRBD1 (6 bases). Germline lookup yields CDR1 MDHEN and CDR2 SYDVKM. The CDR3 consists of 13 residues. Trimming removed 8 bases from V and 3 bases from J, with 11 bases in between. Here the CDR3 reads CASGGSGKNIQYF. The CDR3 coding sequence is TGTGCCAGCGGGGGCTCGGGCAAAAACATTCAGTACTTC. Drawing the rest from reference TRBV28 and TRBJ2-4, the complete variable domain is DVKVTQSSRYLVKRTGEKVFLECVQDMDHENMFWYRQDPGLGLRLIYFSYDVKMKEKGDIPEGYSVSREKKERFSLILESASTNQTSMYLCASGGSGKNIQYFGAGTRLSVL.

V gene TRBV7-6 combines with J gene TRBJ2-7; no clear D. Trimming removed 5 bases from V and 3 bases from J, with 11 bases in between. This CDR3 spans 13 amino acids. Germline CDR1 and CDR2: SGHVS and FNYEAQ. The CDR3 nucleotides read TGTGCCAGCAGCCCTGGGAACAACTACGAGCAGTACTTC. It codes for CASSPGNNYEQYF.

This clonotype was detected only a few times. The genes are TRBV6-2 or TRBV6-3 and TRBJ2-3, with TRBD2 matching over 7 bases. The germline gives CDR1 MNHEY, CDR2 SVGEGT. This CDR3 spans 20 amino acids. Trimming at V came to 6 bases and at J to 8 bases, leaving 29 bases not matched to a gene. This chain's CDR3 is CASRTDSFSPHSSSGGTQYF. Here the CDR3 DNA reads TGTGCCAGCAGGACGGACTCCTTCTCCCCCCATTCCTCCTCGGGAGGTACGCAGTATTTT.

This clonotype turned up a few times. This chain connects TRBV5-1 to TRBJ1-3; unclear D gene. Germline-derived CDR1 and CDR2 are SGHRS and YFSETQ. V dropped 0 bases and J dropped 3 bases, with 10 bases sitting between them. This CDR3 region has 15 residues. The CDR3: CASSLAMGFGNTIYF. The CDR3 DNA is TGCGCCAGCAGCTTGGCGATGGGATTTGGAAACACCATATATTTT. The full variable domain, with the rest looked up from reference TRBV5-1 and TRBJ1-3, is KAGVTQTPRYLIKTRGQQVTLSCSPISGHRSVSWYQQTPGQGLQFLFEYFSETQRNKGNFPGRFSGRQFSNSRSEMNVSTLELGDSALYLCASSLAMGFGNTIYFGEGSWLTVV.

This clonotype came up a few times. The CDR3 spells CASSLVLGSNTGELFF. CDR3 nucleotide sequence: TGTGCCAGCAGCTTAGTTCTTGGCTCGAACACCGGGGAGCTGTTTTTT. The chain couples TRBV7-9 to TRBJ2-2; no reliable D call. Germline CDR1 is SEHNR and CDR2 is FQNEAQ (reference sequence). V lost 1 base, J lost 0 bases, and 9 bases lay in between. CDR3 size: 16 residues.

This clonotype has at least ten counts. V usage is TRBV9 and J usage is TRBJ2-5; 9 nucleotides match TRBD2. V shed 0 bases, J shed 1 base, and the junction held 4 bases outside the gene matches. The germline CDR1 and CDR2 sequences are SGDLS and YYNGEE. The CDR3 is 16 amino acids. CDR3 coding DNA: TGTGCCAGCAGCGTAGATGCTAGCGGGATCCAAGAGACCCAGTACTTC. It is translated as CASSVDASGIQETQYF. Combining the CDR3 with reference TRBV9 and TRBJ2-5 gives the whole variable domain DSGVTQTPKHLITATGQRVTLRCSPRSGDLSVYWYQQSLDQGLQFLIQYYNGEERAKGNILERFSAQQFPDLHSELNLSSLELGDSALYFCASSVDASGIQETQYFGPGTRLLVL.

This chain uses TRBV20-1 with TRBJ2-1; 12 bases map to TRBD2. CDR1 is DFQATT, CDR2 SNEGSKA, per germline (reference sequence). J lost 7 bases, V lost 0 bases, and 4 bases had no gene match. The CDR3 sequence is 15 residues long. The CDR3: CSARDVGLAGNEQFF. In nucleotides, the CDR3 is TGCAGTGCTAGAGATGTTGGACTAGCGGGGAATGAGCAGTTCTTC.

The table lists this clonotype with many counts. V gene TRBV7-2 combines with J gene TRBJ2-2, with TRBD2 identical over 7 bases. CDR3 length equals 16 residues. The germline V gene has CDR1 SGHTA and CDR2 FQGNSA. With 4 bases clipped from V and 7 bases from J, the junction kept 12 bases outside the gene matches. CDR3 loop: CASSSLGGGPVGELFF. The CDR3 DNA follows: TGTGCCAGCAGCTCCCTGGGGGGAGGGCCCGTCGGGGAGCTGTTTTTT.

This clonotype has ten or more counts. In nucleotides, the CDR3 is TGCAGACACGGAACGGGATCCTACGAGCAGTACGTC. Protein sequence: CRHGTGSYEQYV. V usage is TRBV29-1 and J usage is TRBJ2-7, with D perhaps TRBD2 (5 bases). The CDR3 has 12 residues. From germline, CDR1 is SQVTM and CDR2 ANQGSEA.

The chain carries TRBV27 and TRBJ1-1, with 8 positions matching TRBD1. The V segment lost 5 bases and the J segment 0 bases; nucleotides outside the gene matches: 8. The germline V gene encodes CDR1 MNHEY and CDR2 SMNVEV (reference sequence). The CDR3 has 16 residues. The CDR3 DNA follows: TGTGCCAGCAGTGGCGGGACAGGAGGTATGAACACTGAAGCTTTCTTT. Translated, it gives CASSGGTGGMNTEAFF.

Many counts were recorded for this clonotype. The V gene is TRBV12-3 or TRBV12-4, the J gene TRBJ2-1; 11 nucleotides match TRBD2. The CDR3 covers 15 residues. Trimming cost V 5 bases and J 8 bases; bases outside gene matches: 8. Here the CDR3 reads CASSLLSGREDEQFF. The DNA of the CDR3 is TGTGCCAGCAGTCTACTTAGCGGGAGGGAGGATGAGCAGTTCTTC.